This TCR beta chain is from a study of identical twins. With 1 base removed from V and 4 bases from J, the gap between germline ends came to 10 bases. Germline lookup yields CDR1 SGHVS and CDR2 FQNEAQ. There are 14 residues in the CDR3. No donor was unhealthy or non-Caucasian. Template switching added a universal primer site, and cDNA bore unique molecular identifiers. TCRdb called the 5' RACE reads again in MiXCR, with one record for every CDR3 protein. The sample contains under 900,000 distinct CDR3 sequences, approximately 13% of which appear only once. This clonotype has just a few counts. Another study also made use of these data, one on yellow fever vaccine responses in identical twins.

Specimen: PBMCs. The V call is TRBV7-8, the J call TRBJ1-1; no definite D call. The source is a woman under 30 in good health. Here the CDR3 DNA reads TGTGCCAGCAGCTTAGTACAAACCGGCACTGAAGCTTTCTTT. This codes for CASSLVQTGTEAFF.